One and the same sample provided the 26 T cell receptor beta chains below, sequenced in a study of T cells in women clearing cervical HPV infection. The method was immunoSEQ multiplex PCR; TCRdb's version includes in-frame clones alone and lacks a portion of them. This table holds some 24,000 clones. The sequenced sample consisted of blood buffy coat. These receptors were collected from a woman between 18 and 75 years old with a cervical HPV16 infection that either progressed to CIN3+ or cleared (not recorded which).

CDR3 protein: CASSFAGQGSDTQYF. The CDR3 bases that were read are TGTGCCAGCAGTTTTGCGGGACAGGGGTCAGATACG. The gene calls are TRBV12-3 or TRBV12-4 and TRBJ2-3; 10 positions agree with TRBD1. Sequencing ends 3 residues short of the CDR3 end; the germline J gene provides the rest. The CDR3 is made up of 15 amino acids. With V trimmed by 3 bases and J by 4 bases, 4 bases remained unmatched.

Comment on this clone: The CDR3 end lies 3 residues beyond the end of the read and is filled in from the germline J gene. V usage is TRBV2 and J usage is TRBJ2-1, with 8 bases lining up with TRBD2. The CDR3 sequence is 15 residues long. The germline V gene has CDR1 SNHLY and CDR2 FYNNEI. V trimming: 1 base; J trimming: 9 bases; junction bases outside the gene matches: 8. CDR3 DNA (partial): TGTGCCAGCAGTGAAGGGGCGGGAGGAGGCAGTGAG. This codes for CASSEGAGGGSE. The entire CDR3 protein is CASSEGAGGGSEQFF.

Concerning this clone itself: The missing CDR3 end, 3 residues past where the read stops, is filled in from the germline J gene. This chain connects TRBV7-6 to TRBJ2-7; D not certain. CDR3 length: 14 amino acids. V lost 1 base and J 0 bases, leaving 7 bases between the germline ends. Germline V CDR1 and CDR2: SGHVS, FNYEAQ. The CDR3: CASSLGPGSYEQYF. Partial CDR3 DNA: TGTGCCAGCAGCTTAGGGCCAGGCTCCTACGAG.

A word on this clone: The read finishes 3 residues shy of the CDR3 end, and the germline J gene is used to complete it. This chain joins TRBV14 and TRBJ1-5; tentative D call: TRBD1 (6 bases). This CDR3 is 14 amino acids long. Trimming pared 1 base from V and 2 bases from J, leaving 6 bases between. CDR1 and CDR2 (germline): SGHDN, FVKESK. The covered CDR3 bases are TGTGCCAGCAGCCAAGCAGGGGGCAATCAGCCC. Protein: CASSQAGGNQP. In full, the CDR3 reads CASSQAGGNQPQHF.

Remarks on this clone: The CDR3 extends 3 residues past the end of the read, so its final part is completed from the germline J gene. The chain links TRBV6-2 or TRBV6-3 to TRBJ1-2; D not certain. The CDR3 consists of 17 residues. CDR1 is MNHEY and CDR2 is SVGEGT in the germline V gene. The CDR3 spells CASSYDRQAGASYDYTF. The part of the CDR3 DNA that was read is TGTGCCAGCAGTTACGACCGACAAGCGGGAGCGTCCTACGAC.

In regard to this clone: The read stops 3 residues short of the end of the CDR3; the missing end is completed from the germline J gene. This rearrangement joins TRBV19 to TRBJ2-7; 10 nucleotides line up with TRBD1. The CDR3 loop spans 16 amino acids. CDR1 is LNHDA and CDR2 is SQIVND in the germline V gene (reference sequence). With 5 bases clipped from V and 2 bases from J, the junction kept 9 bases outside the gene matches. CDR3 region: CASSPRPGQGTYEQYF. The sequenced CDR3 bases are TGTGCCAGTAGTCCACGGCCGGGACAGGGGACCTACGAG.

A word on this clone: The sequence runs out 3 residues before the end of the CDR3; the remainder is reconstructed from the germline J gene. The chain has TRBV29-1 and TRBJ2-1; perhaps TRBD1 as D (5 bases). The CDR3 sequence is 14 residues long. V gave up 8 bases and J gave up 6 bases, with 20 bases separating them. CDR1 is SQVTM and CDR2 is ANQGSEA in the germline V gene. The covered CDR3 bases are TGCAGCTTCAACCGGGCTCTTAGGGGCAATGAG. As protein: CSFNRALRGNE. The whole CDR3 protein reads CSFNRALRGNEQFF.

Worth noting for this clone: The read finishes 3 residues shy of the CDR3 end, and the germline J gene is used to complete it. Other DNA sequences in this specimen translate into the identical CDR3. This sequence joins TRBV5-1 and TRBJ1-3; no clear D. Germline V lookup: CDR1 SGHRS, CDR2 YFSETQ. The CDR3 loop spans 13 amino acids. Trimming left V 4 bases short and J 0 bases short, with 5 bases between. This CDR3 is CASSPSSGNTIYF. The covered CDR3 bases are TGCGCCAGCAGCCCCTCCTCTGGAAACACC.

In regard to this clone: The observed sequence ends 3 residues before the CDR3 terminus, with the missing tail filled in from the germline J gene. This chain connects TRBV5-4 to TRBJ2-1; TRBD2 aligns across 7 bases. Per germline, CDR1 SGHNT and CDR2 YYREEE (reference sequence). The CDR3 is 15 amino acids. V lost 4 bases to trimming and J lost 7 bases; unmatched junction nucleotides: 11. CDR3 loop: CASSPGGQGKNEQFF. CDR3 bases read: TGTGCCAGCAGCCCGGGGGGTCAGGGTAAGAATGAG.

In the case of this clone: The CDR3 is cut off 3 residues early in the read; its end comes from the germline J gene. The genes are TRBV9 and TRBJ2-2; 9 nucleotides align to TRBD2. V shed 0 bases and J 3 bases; nucleotides not matched to a gene: 0. This CDR3 contains 15 residues. CDR1 is SGDLS and CDR2 is YYNGEE in the germline V gene. CDR3 protein: CASSVGTSDTGELFF. Partial CDR3 DNA: TGTGCCAGCAGCGTAGGGACTAGCGACACCGGGGAG. The whole variable domain, filled in from reference TRBV9 and TRBJ2-2, reads DSGVTQTPKHLITATGQRVTLRCSPRSGDLSVYWYQQSLDQGLQFLIQYYNGEERAKGNILERFSAQQFPDLHSELNLSSLELGDSALYFCASSVGTSDTGELFFGEGSRLTVL.

In regard to this clone: The read halts 3 residues ahead of the CDR3 end, with the missing end drawn from the germline J gene. The chain has TRBV20-1 and TRBJ2-1, with TRBD2 matching over 9 bases. CDR3 length equals 14 residues. Germline assignment: CDR1 DFQATT and CDR2 SNEGSKA (reference sequence). V was clipped by 2 bases and J by 9 bases; unmatched bases: 8. The CDR3 DNA, read in part, is TGCAGTGCTAGAAAACCCGGACTAGCGAGTGAG. Amino acid sequence: CSARKPGLASE. The whole CDR3 reads CSARKPGLASEQFF.

This CDR3 is CASSLGQFQETQYF. Partial CDR3 DNA: TGCGCCAGCAGCTTGGGGCAATTCCAAGAGACC. The chain couples TRBV5-1 to TRBJ2-5; D unresolved. The CDR3 extends 3 residues past the end of the read, so its final part is completed from the germline J gene. V lost 0 bases to trimming and J lost 1 base, with 7 bases between them. CDR3 length: 14 residues. Germline V gene sequence: CDR1 SGHRS, CDR2 YFSETQ. The whole variable domain, remainder taken from reference TRBV5-1 and TRBJ2-5, is KAGVTQTPRYLIKTRGQQVTLSCSPISGHRSVSWYQQTPGQGLQFLFEYFSETQRNKGNFPGRFSGRQFSNSRSEMNVSTLELGDSALYLCASSLGQFQETQYFGPGTRLLVL.

Notes on this clone: The read falls 3 residues short of the CDR3 end, and the missing part is taken from the germline J gene. This rearrangement joins TRBV7-9 to TRBJ2-2, with D possibly TRBD2 on 5 matching bases. V was cut by 1 base and J by 4 bases, with 7 bases left in between. Germline V gene sequence: CDR1 SEHNR, CDR2 FQNEAQ (reference sequence). CDR3 length: 14 amino acids. The part of the CDR3 DNA that was read is TGTGCCAGCAGCTTAGACAGCGGCACCGGGGAG. Its protein product is CASSLDSGTGE. The whole CDR3 protein is CASSLDSGTGELFF.

Worth noting for this clone: The CDR3 extends 3 residues past the end of the read, so its final part is completed from the germline J gene. The rearrangement joins TRBV19 to TRBJ1-1; D possibly corresponds to TRBD1 (6 bases). The germline CDR1 and CDR2 sequences are LNHDA and SQIVND (reference sequence). The CDR3 covers 14 residues. Trimming shortened V by 6 bases and J by 3 bases, and 14 bases separated the two germline ends. CDR3 DNA (partial): TGTGCCAGTAGAGAGGGTCACAGGGACACTGAA. Its protein product is CASREGHRDTE. The whole CDR3 protein reads CASREGHRDTEAFF.

As regards this clone: The CDR3 end lies 3 residues beyond the end of the read and is filled in from the germline J gene. This chain uses TRBV5-1 with TRBJ1-2, with D possibly TRBD1 on 5 matching bases. This CDR3 is built from 13 residues. Germline-derived CDR1 and CDR2 are SGHRS and YFSETQ. The CDR3 here is CASSFSGGETYTF. Partial CDR3 DNA: TGCGCCAGCAGCTTTAGCGGGGGAGAGACC. Combining the CDR3 with reference TRBV5-1 and TRBJ1-2 gives the whole variable domain KAGVTQTPRYLIKTRGQQVTLSCSPISGHRSVSWYQQTPGQGLQFLFEYFSETQRNKGNFPGRFSGRQFSNSRSEMNVSTLELGDSALYLCASSFSGGETYTFGSGTRLTVV.

As to this clone: The missing CDR3 end, 3 residues past where the read stops, is filled in from the germline J gene. V and J are TRBV6-1 and TRBJ2-3; TRBD2 aligns across 14 bases. Germline V CDR1 and CDR2: MNHNS, SASEGT. After removal of 5 bases from V and 3 bases from J, the junction contained 7 bases not matched to a gene. The CDR3 runs to 17 residues. The sequenced CDR3 bases are TGTGCCAGCAGTAAAGGGACTAGCGGGAGTAGGACAGATACG. It specifies CASSKGTSGSRTDT. The full CDR3 is CASSKGTSGSRTDTQYF.

As concerns this clone: From the germline J gene comes the end of the CDR3, since the read stops 3 residues before it. J is TRBJ2-2 and V is TRBV6-1; no firm D call. V was clipped by 4 bases and J by 4 bases, with 7 bases between them. Per germline, CDR1 MNHNS and CDR2 SASEGT. This CDR3 contains 13 residues. The CDR3 is CASSAPSTGELFF. The sequenced CDR3 bases are TGTGCCAGCAGTGCCCCTAGCACCGGGGAG.

On this clone itself: The read ends 3 residues early relative to the CDR3; the germline J gene fills the gap. This rearrangement joins TRBV18 to TRBJ2-4; TRBD1 agrees at 8 bases. The CDR3 spans 14 residues. CDR1 is KGHSH, CDR2 LQKENI, per germline. CDR3 DNA, as far as it was read: TGTGCCAGTTCGGACAGGGCGGTTGACTATGGT. Translated, it gives CASSDRAVDYG. The entire CDR3 is CASSDRAVDYGQYF.

Of note for this clone: The missing CDR3 end, 3 residues past where the read stops, is filled in from the germline J gene. The chain combines TRBV5-6 with TRBJ1-4; the D gene is possibly TRBD1 (5 bases). This CDR3 is built from 15 residues. V dropped 2 bases and J dropped 8 bases, with 16 bases sitting between them. Germline V gene lookup returns CDR1 SGHDT and CDR2 YYEEEE. CDR3 in amino acids: CASSLGPVRVEKLFF. The CDR3 DNA, read in part, is TGTGCCAGCAGCTTAGGTCCGGTCAGGGTAGAAAAA. The full variable domain, with the rest looked up from reference TRBV5-6 and TRBJ1-4, is DAGVTQSPTHLIKTRGQQVTLRCSPKSGHDTVSWYQQALGQGPQFIFQYYEEEERQRGNFPDRFSGHQFPNYSSELNVNALLLGDSALYLCASSLGPVRVEKLFFGSGTQLSVL.

Comment on this clone: With the read ending 3 residues before the CDR3 end, the germline J gene is used to fill in that end. This chain uses TRBV29-1 with TRBJ1-1, with a weak D call TRBD1 (6 bases). V dropped 4 bases and J dropped 3 bases, with 30 bases sitting between them. This CDR3 comprises 19 residues. Germline loops: CDR1 SQVTM, CDR2 ANQGSEA. The sequenced part of the CDR3 DNA is TGCAGCGTTGTAGTAAGGAGGGGGAGCGCAGGGTCCTTTGACACTGAA. Its translation is CSVVVRRGSAGSFDTE. The full-length CDR3 reads as CSVVVRRGSAGSFDTEAFF.

As for this clone: The CDR3 is cut off 3 residues early in the read; its end comes from the germline J gene. The V gene is TRBV5-4, the J gene TRBJ2-1, with a tentative D call TRBD2 (5 bases). Germline values: CDR1 SGHNT, CDR2 YYREEE (reference sequence). The CDR3 totals 12 residues. V lost 4 bases and J 7 bases, leaving 9 bases between the germline ends. The CDR3 is CASSQAANEQFF. The sequenced part of the CDR3 DNA is TGTGCCAGCAGCCAAGCGGCTAATGAG.

With regard to this clone: The missing CDR3 end, 3 residues past where the read stops, is filled in from the germline J gene. The genes are TRBV7-8 and TRBJ1-5, with 10 bases fitting TRBD1. This CDR3 comprises 17 residues. Per germline, CDR1 SGHVS and CDR2 FQNEAQ. Trimming at V came to 4 bases and at J to 3 bases, leaving 9 bases not matched to a gene. The CDR3 loop reads CASSSLLGTGVNQPQHF. The DNA read from the CDR3 is TGTGCCAGCAGCTCTCTCTTAGGGACAGGGGTCAATCAGCCC.

Note on this clone: Sequencing ends 3 residues short of the CDR3 end; the germline J gene provides the rest. V is TRBV5-4 and J is TRBJ2-7; D might be TRBD2 (6 bases). Germline V gene data show CDR1 as SGHNT and CDR2 as YYREEE (reference sequence). Trimming cost V 3 bases and J 6 bases, with 16 bases left between them. The CDR3 contains 14 residues. The CDR3 reads CASSSDGTRREQYF. The sequenced part of the CDR3 DNA is TGTGCCAGCAGCTCCGATGGGACTCGTCGCGAG.

As regards this clone: The read ends 3 residues early relative to the CDR3; the germline J gene fills the gap. The chain uses TRBV13 and TRBJ1-6; D is perhaps TRBD1 (6 bases). The CDR3 length is 14 residues. Germline lookup yields CDR1 PRHDT and CDR2 FYEKMQ (reference sequence). Partial CDR3 DNA: TGTGCCAGCAGCCCTCGGACAGTCACCTCGACC. It encodes CASSPRTVTST. From start to end, the CDR3 is CASSPRTVTSTLHF.

As to this clone: The missing CDR3 end, 3 residues past where the read stops, is filled in from the germline J gene. The chain carries TRBV19 and TRBJ1-1; 7 bases fit TRBD1. The V gene's germline CDR1 is LNHDA and CDR2 SQIVND (reference sequence). The CDR3 spans 15 residues. The CDR3 sequence is CASSIAAGGWETAFF. CDR3 DNA, as far as it was read: TGTGCCAGTAGTATAGCGGCAGGGGGGTGGGAGACA.

As for this clone: The read terminates 3 residues ahead of where the CDR3 ends, so the germline J gene completes it. V gene TRBV7-6 combines with J gene TRBJ1-2; tentatively, D is TRBD1 (5 bases). CDR1 and CDR2 from the germline V gene are SGHVS and FNYEAQ. There are 15 residues in the CDR3. The germline V and J ends were trimmed by 5 bases and 4 bases, with 17 bases remaining between them. The covered CDR3 bases are TGTGCCAGCAGCCCGACGGCGGGGGGGATCTATGGC. It translates to CASSPTAGGIYG. The full CDR3 sequence reads CASSPTAGGIYGYTF. Using reference TRBV7-6 and TRBJ1-2 for the parts outside the CDR3, the full variable domain is GAGVSQSPRYKVTKRGQDVALRCDPISGHVSLYWYRQALGQGPEFLTYFNYEAQQDKSGLPNDRFSAERPEGSISTLTIQRTEQRDSAMYRCASSPTAGGIYGYTFGSGTRLTVV.